A selection of T cell receptor beta chains follows, all from one sample in a study of T cell responses to AZD1222 COVID-19 vaccine. Produced via immunoSEQ multiplex PCR; TCRdb's table is partial and in-frame only. The top ten hold just under 7% of the sample, which has 150,000 or so clones, approximately 91% seen once. The starting material was peripheral blood, obtained after recovery from COVID-19. These receptors all come from an adult who had recovered from COVID-19. Both conserved end residues are part of each CDR3. Each record gives: J gene, D gene, V gene, clone size, CDR3 protein, CDR3 DNA. D genes are given only for firm matches. Size tells how often a clone was seen (once, few, many) or the class of an expanded clone, and some rows leave it out.

>TRBJ2-7|TRBD2|TRBV9|NA
CASSPRPVASGYEQYF
TGTGCCAGCAGCCCCCGACCTGTGGCTAGCGGCTACGAGCAGTACTTC
>TRBJ2-7|NA|TRBV20-1|NA
CSASLSMKGLGYEQYF
TGCAGTGCTAGTCTTTCAATGAAGGGATTGGGCTACGAGCAGTACTTC
>TRBJ1-5|TRBD1|TRBV18|NA
CASSLGTGGWMNQPQHF
TGTGCCAGCTCACTTGGGACAGGGGGCTGGATGAATCAGCCCCAGCATTTT
>TRBJ2-5|NA|TRBV6-2/TRBV6-3|NA
CASSYAPRGGSLDTQYF
TGTGCCAGCAGTTACGCCCCCCGGGGAGGATCCCTAGACACCCAGTACTTC
>TRBJ1-1|NA|TRBV11-1|NA
CASSLGGDTEAFF
TGTGCCAGCAGCTTGGGAGGGGACACTGAAGCTTTCTTT
>TRBJ2-7|NA|TRBV10-3|NA
CAIMRETAEQYF
TGTGCCATCATGCGCGAAACGGCCGAGCAGTACTTC
>TRBJ2-7|NA|TRBV10-3|once
CAISGTGYEQYF
TGTGCCATCAGCGGGACGGGATACGAGCAGTACTTC
>TRBJ2-3|NA|TRBV28|NA
CASSLLTGRVTDTQYF
TGTGCCAGCAGTTTATTGACAGGGAGGGTCACAGATACGCAGTATTTT
>TRBJ2-2|NA|TRBV4-2|NA
CASSPPIELFF
TGTGCCAGCAGCCCCCCTATTGAGCTGTTTTTT
>TRBJ2-7|TRBD1|TRBV18|NA
CASSPGQGAYEQYF
TGTGCCAGCTCCCCCGGACAGGGGGCATACGAGCAGTACTTC
>TRBJ1-1|NA|TRBV7-7|NA
CASSPGTGTEAFF
TGTGCCAGCAGCCCCGGTACGGGCACTGAAGCTTTCTTT
>TRBJ2-3|TRBD2|TRBV11-3|NA
CASSASTSGGARDTQYF
TGTGCCAGCAGCGCTTCAACTAGCGGGGGCGCCAGGGATACGCAGTATTTT
>TRBJ2-5|NA|TRBV5-1|NA
CASSLGGLTETQYF
TGCGCCAGCAGCTTGGGTGGCCTTACGGAGACCCAGTACTTC
>TRBJ1-2|NA|TRBV5-1|NA
CASSLESVTVDGYTF
TGCGCCAGCAGCTTGGAATCTGTTACGGTCGATGGCTACACCTTC
>TRBJ2-2|TRBD1|TRBV29-1|NA
CSVLGTGRSGELFF
TGCAGCGTTCTAGGGACAGGGCGTTCCGGGGAGCTGTTTTTT
>TRBJ2-3|NA|TRBV19|few
CASSVGHKADTQYF
TGTGCCAGTAGTGTGGGACACAAGGCCGATACGCAGTATTTT
>TRBJ1-1|NA|TRBV7-8|NA
CASSSPAGSDTEAFF
TGTGCCAGCAGCTCCCCTGCAGGGAGCGACACTGAAGCTTTCTTT
>TRBJ2-2|TRBD2|TRBV5-1|NA
CASSLGTSGFDTGELFF
TGCGCCAGCAGCTTGGGGACTAGCGGGTTTGACACCGGGGAGCTGTTTTTT
>TRBJ1-2|NA|TRBV5-6|NA
CASSFGAYGYTF
TGTGCCAGCAGCTTCGGGGCGTATGGCTACACCTTC
>TRBJ2-7|TRBD1|TRBV27|few
CASTRTGGSYEQYF
TGTGCCAGCACTAGGACAGGGGGATCCTACGAGCAGTACTTC
>TRBJ2-1|TRBD2|TRBV6-4|once
CASSPPLAGGPVGYNEQFF
TGTGCCAGCAGTCCCCCGTTAGCGGGAGGGCCTGTTGGATACAATGAGCAGTTCTTC
>TRBJ2-1|NA|TRBV7-3|NA
CASSLTGVKDEQFF
TGTGCCAGCAGCTTAACGGGGGTTAAGGATGAGCAGTTCTTC